This T cell receptor beta chain was captured in a study of blood T cells in healthy people across ages. They isolated at least 6 million PBMCs from each sample. V was trimmed by 6 bases and J by 6 bases, leaving 9 bases between them. This CDR3 has 11 amino acids. Germline values: CDR1 MNHEY, CDR2 SVGAGI. Through a sample-barcoded 5' primer and a J-beta primer mix, a second PCR was run for 7 to 11 cycles. TCRdb itself ran the 5' RACE reads through MiXCR, one entry per CDR3 protein. The table lists roughly 1.5 million distinct CDR3 sequences, 35% to 45% of them singletons. This sequence originates from a woman under 30 in good health. V is TRBV6-5 and J is TRBJ2-7; D unclear. The sample taken for sequencing was blood. The CDR3 DNA reads TGTGCCAGCAGATTCATGTCCGAGCAGTACTTC. Protein sequence: CASRFMSEQYF.